The 17 T cell receptor beta chains given below trace back to one sample, sequenced in a study of breast tumors, draining lymph nodes, adjacent tissues. Samples came from axillary lymph nodes draining the breast cancer. A single record per CDR3 protein comes from TCRdb applying MiXCR to the multiplex PCR reads. Counted here are over 130,000 distinct CDR3 sequences, over 25% occurring once; the ten biggest clones make up approximately 2.2%. Material for sequencing was axillary lymph node tissue. The receptors were gathered from a female donor with breast cancer. Some clones in this sample may be carry-over from other donors' samples.

This clonotype showed up many times. DNA for the CDR3: TGCAGTGCTAGCCGACAGAGCCCTAACTATGGCTACACCTTC. This gives the protein CSASRQSPNYGYTF. The chain links TRBV20-1 to TRBJ1-2, with D possibly TRBD1 on 5 matching bases. The V gene's germline CDR1 is DFQATT and CDR2 SNEGSKA (reference sequence). The CDR3 runs to 14 residues. Deletions cut 3 bases from V and 0 bases from J, with 11 bases between.

This clonotype was detected many times. The chain links TRBV7-3 to TRBJ1-5; D unresolved. Per the germline V gene, CDR1 is SGHTA and CDR2 is FQGTGA. V lost 2 bases to trimming and J lost 4 bases, with 6 bases between them. The CDR3 loop spans 13 amino acids. In DNA, the CDR3 is TGTGCCAGCAGCTTACAGGAGAATCAGCCCCAGCATTTT. Translated: CASSLQENQPQHF.

This clonotype was detected ten times or more. The chain has TRBV28 and TRBJ1-2; D possibly corresponds to TRBD1 (5 bases). Trimming took off 10 bases at V and 0 bases at J, with 12 bases between the two ends. CDR1 is MDHEN, CDR2 SYDVKM, per germline. The CDR3 sequence is 13 residues long. CDR3 in amino acids: CATGTAANYGYTF. The CDR3 nucleotides read TGTGCCACCGGGACGGCTGCTAACTATGGCTACACCTTC.

The sample holds many counts of this clonotype. This chain joins TRBV27 and TRBJ1-2, with a weak D call TRBD1 (6 bases). Between the trimmed V and J ends, which lost 0 bases and 3 bases, there was a span of 14 bases. Germline CDR1 and CDR2: MNHEY and SMNVEV (reference sequence). There are 16 residues in the CDR3. The CDR3 nucleotides read TGTGCCAGCAGTTTATCGCCTTCTCAGGGGTACTATGGCTACACCTTC. Its protein product is CASSLSPSQGYYGYTF.

On this clonotype itself: The missing conserved phenylalanine or tryptophan at the end of this CDR3 makes a read error likely. J is TRBJ1-2 and V is TRBV2; a possible D gene is TRBD1 (6 bases). The CDR3 contains 13 residues. V was pared by 6 bases and J by 3 bases, with 11 bases between. Germline-derived CDR1 and CDR2 are SNHLY and FYNNEI. CDR3 sequence: CASRRGGDYGYTL. In DNA form, the CDR3 reads TGTGCCAGCAGAAGGGGGGGCGACTATGGCTACACCCTC.

The table lists this clonotype with a few counts. A much more abundant neighbour one base away suggests this may be a read error. The chain has TRBV5-1 and TRBJ2-5, with D possibly being TRBD1 (7 bases). CDR1 and CDR2 (germline): SGHRS, YFSETQ. V was shortened by 3 bases and J by 5 bases, with 17 bases between the two germline ends. There are 15 residues in the CDR3. In DNA form, the CDR3 reads TGCGCCAGCAGCTCGTCAGGGGGGACCCACGAGACCCAGTACTTC. This translates into CASSSSGGTHETQYF.

This sequence joins TRBV2 and TRBJ2-7, with 9 bases identical to TRBD2. V lost 6 bases to trimming and J lost 2 bases; unmatched junction nucleotides: 8. The CDR3 consists of 15 residues. Germline lookup yields CDR1 SNHLY and CDR2 FYNNEI. This CDR3 reads CASRSPRGRAYEQYF. DNA for the CDR3: TGTGCCAGCAGATCCCCCCGCGGGAGGGCCTACGAGCAGTACTTC.

This chain connects TRBV6-1 to TRBJ2-5, with 7 bases lining up with TRBD1. The CDR3 covers 11 residues. Germline CDR1 reads MNHNS; CDR2 reads SASEGT. The V segment lost 6 bases and the J segment 5 bases; nucleotides outside the gene matches: 0. The DNA of the CDR3 is TGTGCCAGCAGGGACAGGGAGACCCAGTACTTC. Translated, it gives CASRDRETQYF.

The chain uses TRBV9 and TRBJ1-5; a weak D match, TRBD1 (6 bases). Germline V gene data show CDR1 as SGDLS and CDR2 as YYNGEE. This CDR3 has 14 amino acids. Trimming pared 0 bases from V and 11 bases from J, leaving 15 bases between. For the CDR3, the DNA is TGTGCCAGCAGCGTAGGGGAGGGGGAAGAGACCCAGCATTTT. It translates to CASSVGEGEETQHF.

The sample holds a few counts of this clonotype. V and J are TRBV19 and TRBJ1-1, with 8 bases lining up with TRBD1. CDR1 and CDR2 from the germline V gene are LNHDA and SQIVND (reference sequence). The length of the CDR3 is 14 residues. V shed 6 bases and J 1 base; nucleotides not matched to a gene: 4. CDR3 coding DNA: TGTGCCAGTAGCAGACAGGGGCAGAACACTGAAGCTTTCTTT. Protein sequence: CASSRQGQNTEAFF.

The chain carries TRBV13 and TRBJ2-6; D gene uncertain. V dropped 0 bases and J dropped 4 bases, with 4 bases sitting between them. The CDR3 has 14 amino acids. Germline assignment: CDR1 PRHDT and CDR2 FYEKMQ (reference sequence). CDR3 loop: CASSLGRGANVLTF. As DNA, the CDR3 is TGTGCCAGCAGCTTAGGGCGGGGGGCCAACGTCCTGACTTTC.

This sequence joins TRBV27 and TRBJ1-4; no clear D gene. Germline CDR1 MNHEY, CDR2 SMNVEV (reference sequence). V was pared by 6 bases and J by 8 bases, with 19 bases between. The CDR3 has 15 residues. DNA for the CDR3: TGTGCCAGCAGACGGAGCAGAGGTGCGGGGGAAAAACTGTTTTTT. Translated: CASRRSRGAGEKLFF.

This clonotype has ten or more counts. The chain combines TRBV29-1 with TRBJ1-2; D not certain. This CDR3 has 15 amino acids. The V end lost 4 bases, the J end lost 2 bases, and 17 bases lay between the germline ends. In germline, CDR1 is SQVTM, CDR2 ANQGSEA. The CDR3 loop is CSVVAPAFGNYGYTF. DNA of the CDR3: TGCAGCGTTGTTGCGCCGGCTTTTGGCAACTATGGCTACACCTTC.

DNA of the CDR3: TGTGCCAGCACAGGGGACAGGGGTTATACTAATGAAAAACTGTTTTTT. The encoded protein is CASTGDRGYTNEKLFF. The chain combines TRBV2 with TRBJ1-4, with 10 bases identical to TRBD1. J gave up 2 bases and V 7 bases, and 7 bases lay outside the gene matches. In germline, CDR1 is SNHLY, CDR2 FYNNEI. The CDR3 spans 16 residues.

The DNA of the CDR3 is TGCAGTGCTGGATCACGGACAGACAATCAGCCCCAGCATTTT. Its translation is CSAGSRTDNQPQHF. The chain combines TRBV20-1 with TRBJ1-5, with D maybe TRBD1 (6 bases). The V gene lost 5 bases and the J gene lost 3 bases, with 14 bases spanning the gap. The CDR3 spans 14 residues. Looked up from germline, CDR1 is DFQATT and CDR2 is SNEGSKA (reference sequence).

In this sample, this clonotype turned up many times. The chain is built from TRBV20-1 and TRBJ2-7; D might be TRBD1 (6 bases). The CDR3 runs to 14 residues. Germline-derived CDR1 and CDR2 are DFQATT and SNEGSKA (reference sequence). The germline V and J ends were trimmed by 3 bases and 3 bases, with 15 bases remaining between them. DNA for the CDR3: TGCAGTGCTAGGTTAGGGGGTTCTTACTACGAGCAGTACTTC. Translated: CSARLGGSYYEQYF.

This clonotype showed up many times. This chain uses TRBV28 with TRBJ2-7; 9 bases line up with TRBD1. The CDR3 covers 15 residues. Germline values: CDR1 MDHEN, CDR2 SYDVKM. Trimming removed 9 bases from V and 2 bases from J; junction bases left unmatched: 11. CDR3 in DNA: TGTGCCAGTAGCCAGGGGGGACAGGGAGCCTACGAGCAGTACTTC. It encodes CASSQGGQGAYEQYF.